A selection of T cell receptor beta chains follows, all from one sample in a study of PD-L1 blockade in urothelial cancer. Generated by immunoSEQ multiplex PCR, the TCRdb table keeps only in-frame clones and is missing some. In the table there are some 71,000 clones, just under 85% of which are singletons. The source material was PBMCs, sampled around atezolizumab (anti-PD-L1) treatment. Receptors were obtained from a man aged 40-50 years with urothelial cancer. Both conserved end residues are part of each CDR3. The D gene is left open where the match is weak. Clone size is given for some rows only: seen once, a few or many times, or a class if the clone is expanded.

clone_size,j_call,d_call,v_call,cdr3_aa,cdr3_nt
.,TRBJ2-2,.,TRBV19,CASSFHGELFF,TGTGCCAGTAGTTTCCACGGGGAGCTGTTTTTT
.,TRBJ2-7,TRBD2,TRBV27,CASSLTSGPYEQYF,TGTGCCAGCAGTTTGACTAGCGGGCCCTACGAGCAGTACTTC
.,TRBJ2-3,.,TRBV11-2,CASRPTGSTDTQYF,TGTGCCAGCAGGCCAACAGGTAGCACAGATACGCAGTATTTT
.,TRBJ1-5,.,TRBV6-6,CASAGTKPQHF,TGTGCCAGCGCTGGGACTAAGCCCCAGCATTTT
.,TRBJ2-1,.,TRBV5-6,CASSSVTGEVNEQFF,TGTGCCAGCAGCTCGGTAACGGGAGAAGTAAATGAGCAGTTCTTC
few,TRBJ2-5,TRBD2,TRBV9,CASSVGSGSLETQYF,TGTGCCAGCAGCGTCGGGAGCGGGAGTTTAGAGACCCAGTACTTC
.,TRBJ1-5,.,TRBV2,CASTIQSNQPQHF,TGTGCCAGCACGATACAGAGCAATCAGCCCCAGCATTTT
once,TRBJ1-2,TRBD1,TRBV28,CASGQGGANYGYTF,TGTGCCAGCGGACAGGGGGGGGCTAACTATGGCTACACCTTC
.,TRBJ2-6,.,TRBV21-1,CASSKGIRRDRGKGGANVLTF,TGTGCCAGCAGCAAAGGCATCCGCCGGGACAGGGGAAAGGGTGGGGCCAACGTCCTGACTTTC
.,TRBJ1-5,.,TRBV6-6,CASRPRVDQPQHF,TGTGCCAGCAGGCCCAGGGTCGATCAGCCCCAGCATTTT
.,TRBJ2-7,.,TRBV7-9,CASSLGVDRPYEQYF,TGTGCCAGCAGTTTAGGGGTCGACAGGCCCTACGAGCAGTACTTC
.,TRBJ2-3,.,TRBV29-1,CSVEGRLADTQYF,TGCAGCGTTGAGGGGAGATTAGCAGATACGCAGTATTTT
few,TRBJ2-2,.,TRBV5-4,CASSEVSGGELFF,TGTGCCAGCAGCGAGGTCTCGGGCGGGGAGCTGTTTTTT
.,TRBJ1-1,.,TRBV27,CASSHLTANTEAFF,TGTGCCAGCAGTCACTTGACAGCGAACACTGAAGCTTTCTTT
.,TRBJ2-3,.,TRBV13,CASSHLTGSPDTQYF,TGTGCCAGCAGCCACCTAACGGGGTCCCCAGATACGCAGTATTTT
.,TRBJ2-4,.,TRBV5-8,CASSGGHFLAKNIQYF,TGTGCCAGCAGCGGGGGCCATTTTCTAGCCAAAAACATTCAGTACTTC
.,TRBJ2-7,.,TRBV7-6,CASSLARAEQYF,TGTGCCAGCAGCTTAGCGAGGGCGGAGCAGTACTTC
.,TRBJ2-2,TRBD1,TRBV9,CASSVAESGQGALTGELFF,TGTGCCAGCAGCGTAGCTGAGTCGGGGCAGGGGGCGCTCACCGGGGAGCTGTTTTTT
.,TRBJ2-7,TRBD1,TRBV6-5,CASSYLGQGLHEQYF,TGTGCCAGCAGTTACCTGGGACAGGGTCTCCACGAGCAGTACTTC
.,TRBJ2-2,TRBD2,TRBV5-1,CASSLRLAVNTGELFF,TGCGCCAGCAGCCTAAGACTAGCCGTGAACACCGGGGAGCTGTTTTTT